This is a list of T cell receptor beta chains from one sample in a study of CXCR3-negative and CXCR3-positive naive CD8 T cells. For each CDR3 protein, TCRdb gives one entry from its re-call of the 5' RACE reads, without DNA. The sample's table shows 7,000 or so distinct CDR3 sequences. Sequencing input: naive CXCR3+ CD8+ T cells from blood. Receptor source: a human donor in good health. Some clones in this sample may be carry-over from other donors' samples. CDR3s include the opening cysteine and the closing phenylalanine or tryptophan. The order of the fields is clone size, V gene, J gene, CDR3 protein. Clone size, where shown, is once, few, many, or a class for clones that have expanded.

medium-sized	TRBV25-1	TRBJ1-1	CASSEPGQVNTEAFF
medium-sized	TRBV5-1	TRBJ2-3	CASSSSGTSGLHLSTDTQYF
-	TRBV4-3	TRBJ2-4	CASSLGSLAKNIQYF
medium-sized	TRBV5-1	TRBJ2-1	CASSPSGHLYYNEQFF
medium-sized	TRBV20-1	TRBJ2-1	CSARDSLAGLSYNEQFF
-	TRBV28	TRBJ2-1	CASTYRTVPGLAGGPYNEQFF
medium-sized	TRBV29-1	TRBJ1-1	CSAEGVGGTEAFF
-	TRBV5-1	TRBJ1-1	CASTPGGITEAFF
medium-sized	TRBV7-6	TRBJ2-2	CASSFAGTERGELFF
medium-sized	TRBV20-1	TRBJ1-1	CSAALLERVTEAFF
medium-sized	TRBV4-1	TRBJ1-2	CASSQARHGYTF
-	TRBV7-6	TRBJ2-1	CASSPSSGRGNEQFF
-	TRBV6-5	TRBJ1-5	CASSPTGAGGPQHF
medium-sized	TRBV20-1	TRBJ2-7	CSARGSRDRTYEQYF
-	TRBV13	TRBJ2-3	CASSGGTDTQYF
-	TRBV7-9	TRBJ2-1	CASSLGFQEQFF
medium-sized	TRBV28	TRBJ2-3	CASSPLAGYTDTQYF
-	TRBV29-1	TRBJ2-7	CSVMTGHSYEQYF
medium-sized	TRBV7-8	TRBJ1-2	CASSPSGQGAYGYTF
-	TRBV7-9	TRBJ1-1	CASSPRTGRDTEAFF
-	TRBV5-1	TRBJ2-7	CASSLGGEQYF
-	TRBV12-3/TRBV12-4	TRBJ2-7	CASSPRDRSYEQYF
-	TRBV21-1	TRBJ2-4	CASSKAGRKNIQYF
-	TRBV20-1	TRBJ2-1	CSATRSLAGDNEQFF
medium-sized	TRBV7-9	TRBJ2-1	CASSLSRGSYNEQFF
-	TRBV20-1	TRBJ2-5	CSAREQGGTQETQYF
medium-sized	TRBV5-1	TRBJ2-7	CASNPTGPGEQYF
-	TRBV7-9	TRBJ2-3	CASSPPQDTTQYF
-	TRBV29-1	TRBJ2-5	CSVETSGTAKTETQYF
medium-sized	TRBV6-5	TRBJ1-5	CASSPTGGSNQPQHF
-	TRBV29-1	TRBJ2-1	CSAGKGYYNEQLF
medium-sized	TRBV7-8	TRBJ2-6	CASSSARLPTGPGSGANVLTF
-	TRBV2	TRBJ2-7	CASSGSRDGASYEQYF
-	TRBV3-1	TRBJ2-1	CASSQAGEPYNEQFF
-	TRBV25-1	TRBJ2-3	CASSESDRTGLWDTQYF
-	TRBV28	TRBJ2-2	CASSFQGHTGELFF
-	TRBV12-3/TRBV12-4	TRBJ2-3	CASSFGLADTQYF
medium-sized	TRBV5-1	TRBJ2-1	CASSPADSSYNEQFF
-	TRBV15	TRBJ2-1	CATSGGRDRYNEQFF
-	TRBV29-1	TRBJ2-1	CSVGGSSYNEQFF
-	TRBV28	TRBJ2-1	CASSFDGIYNEQFF
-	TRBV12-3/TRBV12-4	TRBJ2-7	CASSPSAGLSHEQYF
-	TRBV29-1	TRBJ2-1	CSVECREGPYNEQFF
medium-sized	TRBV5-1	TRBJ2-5	CASSTGEAQETQYF
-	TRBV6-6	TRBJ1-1	CASRPGGKIPEAFF
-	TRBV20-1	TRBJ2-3	CSAKELAGAVDTQYF
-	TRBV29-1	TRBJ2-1	CSVYLGSDEQFF
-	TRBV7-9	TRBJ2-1	CASSLGTQRGNEQFF
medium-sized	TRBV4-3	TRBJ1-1	CASSQLQGLTEAFF
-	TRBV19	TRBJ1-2	CASSIQGGIKDGYTF
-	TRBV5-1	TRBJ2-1	CASSLGGVARSYNEQFF
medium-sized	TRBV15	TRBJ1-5	CATSRVLTQPQHF
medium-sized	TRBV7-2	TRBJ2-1	CASSSDPFLLTYNEQFF
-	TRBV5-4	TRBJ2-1	CASTARGWNEQFF
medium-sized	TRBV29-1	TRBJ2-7	CSVEKDYEQYF